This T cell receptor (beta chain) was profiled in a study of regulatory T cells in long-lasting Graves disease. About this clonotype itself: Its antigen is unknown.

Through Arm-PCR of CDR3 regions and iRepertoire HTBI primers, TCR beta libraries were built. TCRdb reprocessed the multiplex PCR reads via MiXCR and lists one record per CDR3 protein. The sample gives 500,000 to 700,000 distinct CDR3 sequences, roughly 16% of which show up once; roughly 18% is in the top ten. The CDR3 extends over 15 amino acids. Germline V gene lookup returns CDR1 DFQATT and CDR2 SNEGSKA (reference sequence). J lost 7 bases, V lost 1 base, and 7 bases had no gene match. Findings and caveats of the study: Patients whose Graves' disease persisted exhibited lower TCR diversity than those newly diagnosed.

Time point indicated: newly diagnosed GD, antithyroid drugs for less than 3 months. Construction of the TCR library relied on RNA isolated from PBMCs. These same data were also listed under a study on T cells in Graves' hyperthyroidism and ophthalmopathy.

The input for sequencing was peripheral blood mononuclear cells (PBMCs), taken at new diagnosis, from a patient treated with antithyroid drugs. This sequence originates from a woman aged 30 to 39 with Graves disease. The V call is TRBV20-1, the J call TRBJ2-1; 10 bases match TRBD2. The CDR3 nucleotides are TGCAGTGCTAGAGTGCCGGGACTAGCGATGAATGAGCAGTTCTTC. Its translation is CSARVPGLAMNEQFF.